This T cell receptor (beta chain) appears in the sequencing data of a study of post-analysis software for immune sequencing data. Whole-study context: As for disease course, relapsing-remitting, secondary progressive and progressive-relapsing multiple sclerosis were all included. Whole-study results and caveats: In patients, five or six TRBV segments were more frequent than in controls, with TRBV5-6, TRBV5-1 and TRBV20-1 among them. Strong same-batch co-clustering of samples appeared with F measure clustering.

Concerning this clonotype: Its antigen is unidentified. An end of the junction does not agree with germline; a read error may underlie this.

The CDR3 runs to 14 residues. The germline gives CDR1 SGHDN, CDR2 FVKESK. Unique-molecular-identifier-tagged TCR beta cDNA libraries were used. In TCRdb, the PCR reads were re-called with MiXCR into one record per CDR3 protein. This table has under 200,000 distinct CDR3 sequences, 29% appearing once. The sequence came from a girl younger than 18 with multiple sclerosis. The sample comprised blood. The rearrangement links TRBV14 to TRBJ2-1; D gene unclear. In DNA, the CDR3 is TGTGCCAGCAGCCAAGCTAGTCCGTACAATGGGCAGTTCTTC. Its protein is CASSQASPYNGQFF. Full variable domain (outside the CDR3, taken from reference TRBV14 and TRBJ2-1): EAGVTQFPSHSVIEKGQTVTLRCDPISGHDNLYWYRRVMGKEIKFLLHFVKESKQDESGMPNNRFLAERTGGTYSTLKVQPAELEDSGVYFCASSQASPYNGQFFGPGTRLTVL.